These T cell receptor beta chains were read from a single sample in a study of beta chain features in type 1 diabetes. Assay used: immunoSEQ multiplex PCR; TCRdb lists only in-frame clones, some missing. The sample lists some 900,000 clones; 15% to 20% were seen once. Sequencing was done on a sample of naive CD4+ T cells from blood. The receptors were gathered from a young woman in good health. Both conserved end residues are trimmed from each CDR3. Not all rows give a size; the values are once, few, many and, for expanded clones, a class.

TRBV5-1,NA,TRBJ2-2,ASSFDGVTGTGELF
TRBV7-8,NA,TRBJ2-7,ASSFRISTSGSYEQY
TRBV19,NA,TRBJ2-3,ASSAQGGTTDTQY
TRBV6-1,few,TRBJ1-1,ASSEGSVTEAF
TRBV6-5,once,TRBJ2-3,ASSSWTGLGDTQY
TRBV10-3,NA,TRBJ2-2,AISDTAGAGELF
TRBV7-2,NA,TRBJ2-1,ASSLVQQGANNEQF
TRBV5-1,NA,TRBJ1-2,ASSLGTGDYGYT
TRBV11-2,NA,TRBJ2-7,ASSLVGVPSYEQY
TRBV7-2,few,TRBJ2-3,ASSRMSGSWADTQY
TRBV15,NA,TRBJ1-5,ATSRDPGGNQPQH
TRBV7-3,NA,TRBJ2-1,ASSLTPAGKNEQF
TRBV10-3,few,TRBJ1-2,AIFQTDGYGYT
TRBV7-2,few,TRBJ1-2,ASSLLSGGEYGYT
TRBV28,NA,TRBJ2-1,ASSFLRERPLFNEQF
TRBV4-3,NA,TRBJ2-5,ASSQFQGDWQY
TRBV29-1,few,TRBJ2-7,SVLGASYEQY
TRBV6-5,NA,TRBJ2-6,ATNSGANVLT
TRBV9,few,TRBJ1-2,ASSAMQGFTYGYT
TRBV6-1,NA,TRBJ2-1,AIIIKPIYNEQF
TRBV7-2,NA,TRBJ1-1,ASSPRSGLNTEAF
TRBV6-5,NA,TRBJ1-4,ASSYSGTTNEKLF
TRBV7-9,few,TRBJ1-1,ASSFPGVAEAF
TRBV19,few,TRBJ2-7,ASSPLAGGTYEQY
TRBV5-1,NA,TRBJ1-4,ASSPRVGATNEKLF
TRBV7-9,few,TRBJ1-4,ASSYVRGGADESEKLF
TRBV6-6,few,TRBJ2-7,ASSQSGTSAPYEQY
TRBV7-3,once,TRBJ2-3,ASSFYGDTQY
TRBV10-3,few,TRBJ1-5,AITPDGNQPQH
TRBV6-5,few,TRBJ2-3,ASSLTGVYTDTQY
TRBV6-1,NA,TRBJ2-3,ASSLDRSDTQY
TRBV2,NA,TRBJ2-2,ASSDVAGVSTGELF
TRBV4-3,few,TRBJ2-1,ASSQEGELGKDEQF
TRBV7-3,few,TRBJ2-3,ASSQSGTVQSATQY
TRBV18,NA,TRBJ2-3,ASSPLRADTQY
TRBV4-3,few,TRBJ2-1,ASSQDTGGWARGNEQF
TRBV19,few,TRBJ2-5,ASSTGGWETQY
TRBV7-2,few,TRBJ2-2,ASSFQGAHGGELF
TRBV10-1,NA,TRBJ1-1,ASSETAMNTEAF
TRBV10-3,few,TRBJ2-1,AIRAQGRPRDEQF
TRBV7-9,NA,TRBJ2-3,ASSGDRITDTQY
TRBV13,NA,TRBJ1-3,ASSPRGKAGRIYSGNTIY
TRBV10-3,few,TRBJ1-2,AISEIETQGAYT
TRBV29-1,NA,TRBJ2-1,SVGRRQGGEQF
TRBV5-1,NA,TRBJ2-5,ASSTGTHLETQY
TRBV6-5,few,TRBJ2-5,ASGRGRPVQTQY
TRBV28,NA,TRBJ1-5,ASSANGRTNQPQH
TRBV9,NA,TRBJ2-1,ASSVVSGPGNEQF
TRBV29-1,NA,TRBJ1-4,SAGTGEKLF
TRBV7-2,few,TRBJ2-3,ASTLRGTGGPTSTDTQY
TRBV15,NA,TRBJ1-1,ATSRGDRNTEAF
TRBV6-1,NA,TRBJ2-3,ASSPAGYATQY